This entry is about one T cell receptor (beta chain). These data originate in a study of shared clonotypes between healthy human individuals. Across the study: For every donor, three CD4 naive, three CD4 memory, two CD8 naive and one CD8 memory plates were used.

Sequencing was performed with immunoSEQ multiplex PCR; in TCRdb, only in-frame clones are kept and a portion is missing. The table lists around 1.6 million clones, 95% to 99% of them singletons, with about 0.45% in the top ten. The TCR sequence derives from a man aged 25 to 40 in good health. Sequenced input: naive CD4+ T cells sorted from blood. The subset: CD45RA+ positively selected.

The CDR3 here is CASTSIGDRGLYEQYF. In DNA, the CDR3 is TGTGCCAGTACCTCGATAGGGGACAGGGGGCTCTACGAGCAGTACTTC. The chain combines TRBV19 with TRBJ2-7; 12 bases are a match to TRBD1. This CDR3 contains 16 residues. After removal of 7 bases from V and 3 bases from J, the junction contained 10 bases not matched to a gene. CDR1 is LNHDA and CDR2 is SQIVND in the germline V gene (reference sequence).